The 32 T cell receptor beta chains below were found in one sample sequenced in a study of cytomegalovirus exposure and HLA in healthy donors. Method: immunoSEQ multiplex PCR; TCRdb's copy keeps in-frame clones and lacks some. Among tens of thousands of clones listed, 85% were seen once. The sample taken for sequencing was PBMCs. Receptors were obtained from a man aged 18 to 30 in good health and CMV-seropositive.

This clone was seen a single time. The chain couples TRBV28 to TRBJ1-5, with 10 positions matching TRBD1. Germline V lookup: CDR1 MDHEN, CDR2 SYDVKM. Germline trimming cut 6 bases from V and 4 bases from J; bases unmatched to any gene: 6. The CDR3 runs to 15 residues. The CDR3: CASRQTGGLNQPQHF. The CDR3 nucleotides are TGTGCCAGCAGACAGACAGGGGGCTTAAATCAGCCCCAGCATTTT.

For the CDR3, the DNA is TGCGCCAGCAGCTTTGGGGGACAGGGGCGATGGAACTCCTACGAGCAGTACGTC. Encoded protein: CASSFGGQGRWNSYEQYV. The V call is TRBV5-1, the J call TRBJ2-7; 10 bases are a match to TRBD1. The germline gives CDR1 SGHRS, CDR2 YFSETQ. V shed 2 bases and J 0 bases; nucleotides not matched to a gene: 11. This CDR3 region has 18 residues.

The J gene is TRBJ2-7, the V gene TRBV6-6, with 7 bases that match TRBD1. Trimming cost V 1 base and J 3 bases; bases outside gene matches: 6. The CDR3 runs 15 residues. Germline V gene lookup returns CDR1 MNHNY and CDR2 SVGAGI (reference sequence). CDR3 nucleotides: TGTGCCAGCAGTTACTTACAGGGGCCAGACTACGAGCAGTACGTC. Translation gives CASSYLQGPDYEQYV.

The CDR3 loop is CASSSAQGATQPQHF. The CDR3 region has the DNA TGTGCCAGCAGTTCTGCACAGGGGGCGACTCAGCCCCAGCATTTT. This chain uses TRBV6-5 with TRBJ1-5, with 9 nucleotides matching TRBD1. J lost 6 bases, V lost 4 bases, and 7 bases had no gene match. The CDR3 runs to 15 residues. Germline CDR1 reads MNHEY; CDR2 reads SVGAGI.

The chain recombines TRBV29-1 with TRBJ2-5, with D possibly TRBD1 on 5 matching bases. V dropped 3 bases and J dropped 4 bases, with 9 bases sitting between them. The CDR3 runs 12 residues. Per the germline V gene, CDR1 is SQVTM and CDR2 is ANQGSEA. CDR3 sequence: CSVDGRAETQYF. The CDR3 DNA follows: TGCAGCGTTGACGGCAGGGCAGAGACCCAGTACTTC.

The chain uses TRBV7-2 and TRBJ2-7, with 12 bases fitting TRBD1. The CDR3 is 14 residues long. CDR1 SGHTA and CDR2 FQGNSA come from the germline V gene. Trimming removed 4 bases from V and 6 bases from J; junction bases left unmatched: 4. CDR3 sequence (DNA): TGTGCCAGCAGCTGGGACAGGGGGCAAGTCGAGCAGTACTTC. Amino acids: CASSWDRGQVEQYF.

This clone was seen only once. The V and J genes are TRBV2 and TRBJ1-1; 7 bases agree with TRBD1. The CDR3 spans 14 residues. Germline CDR1 SNHLY, CDR2 FYNNEI. V trimming: 7 bases; J trimming: 4 bases; junction bases outside the gene matches: 9. The CDR3: CASNPTGLITEAFF. CDR3 nucleotides: TGTGCCAGCAACCCGACAGGGTTGATCACTGAAGCTTTCTTT.

The genes are TRBV6-6 and TRBJ2-7, with D perhaps matching TRBD2 (6 bases). In germline, CDR1 is MNHNY, CDR2 SVGAGI (reference sequence). This CDR3 has 15 residues. Trimming stripped 2 bases from V and 7 bases from J, with 18 bases between. The CDR3 is CASSYAGPSLGEQYF. CDR3 in DNA: TGTGCCAGCAGTTACGCGGGACCGTCGCTGGGGGAGCAGTACTTC.

The chain couples TRBV28 to TRBJ2-5; 7 bases map to TRBD1. V gave up 6 bases and J gave up 5 bases; unmatched junction bases: 6. The CDR3 consists of 13 residues. CDR1 is MDHEN, CDR2 SYDVKM, per germline. DNA of the CDR3: TGTGCCAGCAGAACAGGGGCGGTGGAGACCCAGTACTTC. Its protein product is CASRTGAVETQYF.

J is TRBJ2-2 and V is TRBV5-1, with TRBD1 identical over 8 bases. Germline V gene lookup returns CDR1 SGHRS and CDR2 YFSETQ. This CDR3 is 15 amino acids long. V was clipped by 7 bases and J by 0 bases; unmatched bases: 5. DNA of the CDR3: TGCGCCAGCCGCACAGGGGGAGCGAACACCGGGGAGCTGTTTTTT. Its translation is CASRTGGANTGELFF.

CDR3 bases: TGTGCCACCTCAGGGGGCCACGAGCAGTACTTC. Encoded protein: CATSGGHEQYF. The J gene is TRBJ2-7, the V gene TRBV27; 8 nucleotides match TRBD1. The trim removed 10 bases at V and 5 bases at J, leaving 4 bases unmatched. This CDR3 region has 11 residues. The germline CDR1 and CDR2 sequences are MNHEY and SMNVEV (reference sequence).

The V gene is TRBV6-1, the J gene TRBJ2-5; 8 positions match TRBD1. The V gene's germline CDR1 is MNHNS and CDR2 SASEGT. The CDR3 sequence is 13 residues long. With 8 bases clipped from V and 4 bases from J, the junction kept 6 bases outside the gene matches. This CDR3 is CASRDRSGETQYF. The CDR3 bases are TGTGCCAGCCGGGACAGGTCGGGAGAGACCCAGTACTTC.

The V and J genes are TRBV7-6 and TRBJ2-7, with 8 bases identical to TRBD1. CDR3 length: 16 amino acids. Germline CDR1 SGHVS, CDR2 FNYEAQ. V shed 2 bases and J 1 base; nucleotides not matched to a gene: 7. Here the CDR3 reads CASSLSRDRTSYEQYF. The CDR3, as DNA: TGTGCCAGCAGCTTATCTCGGGACAGGACTTCCTACGAGCAGTACTTC.

CDR3 DNA sequence: TGTGCCAGCAGTTTATCGGAGGGCAATGAGCAGTTCTTC. Its translation: CASSLSEGNEQFF. The V call is TRBV27, the J call TRBJ2-1; possible D gene TRBD2, 6 bases. V lost 0 bases and J 6 bases, leaving 6 bases between the germline ends. Germline CDR1 MNHEY, CDR2 SMNVEV (reference sequence). The CDR3 covers 13 residues.

The rearrangement links TRBV5-1 to TRBJ1-3; D not certain. Germline V gene lookup returns CDR1 SGHRS and CDR2 YFSETQ. V was cut by 1 base and J by 2 bases, with 7 bases left in between. The CDR3 is made up of 14 amino acids. CDR3 coding DNA: TGCGCCAGCAGCTTGACTTCGACTGGAAACACCATATATTTT. This gives the protein CASSLTSTGNTIYF.

This clone was detected ten times or more. Other DNA variants within this sample encode the same CDR3. J is TRBJ2-2 and V is TRBV9, with a possible D match to TRBD1 (5 bases). V was cut by 0 bases and J by 5 bases, with 5 bases left in between. There are 13 residues in the CDR3. CDR1 is SGDLS, CDR2 YYNGEE, per germline. In DNA, the CDR3 is TGTGCCAGCAGCGTAGCAGGGACCGGGGAGCTGTTTTTT. Translation: CASSVAGTGELFF.

The V and J genes are TRBV28 and TRBJ1-2, with D tentatively TRBD1 (6 bases). The V end lost 7 bases, the J end lost 8 bases, and 14 bases lay between the germline ends. Germline V gives CDR1 MDHEN, CDR2 SYDVKM. CDR3 length equals 12 residues. The CDR3 region has the DNA TGTGCCAGCACCCAACAGGGCGGGGGCTACACCTTC. Translating gives CASTQQGGGYTF.

The chain joins TRBV18 to TRBJ2-5, with TRBD2 matching 7 bases. The CDR3 spans 15 residues. Germline values: CDR1 KGHSH, CDR2 LQKENI. The J segment lost 6 bases and the V segment lost 3 bases, leaving 10 bases of the junction unmatched. The CDR3 region is CASSPIGGGPKTQYF. The CDR3 region has the DNA TGTGCCAGCTCACCGATTGGCGGGGGTCCGAAGACCCAGTACTTC.

This chain connects TRBV5-4 to TRBJ1-5; D uncertain. CDR3 length: 14 residues. Germline V gene data show CDR1 as SGHNT and CDR2 as YYREEE (reference sequence). V was cut by 0 bases and J by 4 bases, with 8 bases left in between. The CDR3 sequence: CASSLAGVNQPQHF. The DNA for the CDR3 is TGTGCCAGCAGCTTGGCCGGGGTGAATCAGCCCCAGCATTTT.

V and J are TRBV6-6 and TRBJ2-7; the D gene is possibly TRBD2 (5 bases). Per germline, CDR1 MNHNY and CDR2 SVGAGI (reference sequence). Trimming took off 6 bases at V and 3 bases at J, with 15 bases between the two ends. This CDR3 spans 14 amino acids. In DNA form, the CDR3 reads TGTGCCAGCAGCTCAAGGGCCGGGGACTACGAGCAGTACGTC. It specifies CASSSRAGDYEQYV.

The chain joins TRBV4-2 to TRBJ2-7; perhaps TRBD2 as D (6 bases). This CDR3 region has 15 residues. Per germline, CDR1 LGHNA and CDR2 YNFKEQ. V lost 0 bases and J lost 2, with 11 bases in between. CDR3 amino acids: CASSQDREKTYEQYF. The CDR3 nucleotides read TGTGCCAGCAGCCAAGACCGGGAGAAAACCTACGAGCAGTACTTC.

This chain joins TRBV9 and TRBJ1-4; D might be TRBD1 (5 bases). The V gene lost 3 bases and the J gene lost 3 bases, with 12 bases spanning the gap. This CDR3 comprises 15 residues. Germline assignment: CDR1 SGDLS and CDR2 YYNGEE. The CDR3 DNA sequence: TGTGCCAGCAGCGCCTCAACAGGATCTAATGAAAAACTGTTTTTT. It is translated as CASSASTGSNEKLFF. Full variable domain (missing parts from reference TRBV9 and TRBJ1-4): DSGVTQTPKHLITATGQRVTLRCSPRSGDLSVYWYQQSLDQGLQFLIQYYNGEERAKGNILERFSAQQFPDLHSELNLSSLELGDSALYFCASSASTGSNEKLFFGSGTQLSVL.

This rearrangement joins TRBV7-2 to TRBJ2-7; 10 nucleotides line up with TRBD2. The CDR3 is 16 amino acids. Germline CDR1 is SGHTA and CDR2 is FQGNSA. Trimming took 1 base from V and 3 from J; bases not matched to a gene: 6. CDR3 residues: CASSLVGLAGVYEQYF. The CDR3 bases are TGTGCCAGCAGCTTAGTTGGGCTAGCGGGAGTCTACGAGCAGTACTTC. Supplemented by reference TRBV7-2 and TRBJ2-7, the full variable domain reads GAGVSQSPSNKVTEKGKDVELRCDPISGHTALYWYRQSLGQGLEFLIYFQGNSAPDKSGLPSDRFSAERTGGSVSTLTIQRTQQEDSAVYLCASSLVGLAGVYEQYFGPGTRLTVT.

This clone was picked up one time. The chain combines TRBV25-1 with TRBJ1-5; no clear D gene. CDR3 length: 14 amino acids. The V gene's germline CDR1 is MGHDK and CDR2 SYGVNS. V shed 2 bases and J shed 3 bases, with 8 bases lying between them. CDR3 nucleotide sequence: TGTGCCAGCAGTGAAGGGCAGGTCAATCAGCCCCAGCATTTT. Its protein product is CASSEGQVNQPQHF.

The chain links TRBV9 to TRBJ2-1, with TRBD1 matching 9 bases. V dropped 0 bases and J dropped 4; count of bases not matched to a gene: 5. This CDR3 is built from 16 residues. The germline V gene encodes CDR1 SGDLS and CDR2 YYNGEE. In DNA form, the CDR3 reads TGTGCCAGCAGCGTAGGTCCCGGGACAGGGTACAATGAGCAGTTCTTC. Translated, it gives CASSVGPGTGYNEQFF.

The chain recombines TRBV28 with TRBJ2-1, with a weak D call TRBD2 (7 bases). The CDR3 is made up of 14 amino acids. Germline lookup yields CDR1 MDHEN and CDR2 SYDVKM. Trimming removed 5 bases at V and 8 bases at J, with 16 bases between. CDR3 in amino acids: CASSVRGGHDEQFF. The CDR3 DNA sequence: TGTGCCAGCAGTGTGAGGGGGGGGCACGATGAGCAGTTCTTC.

The chain links TRBV5-1 to TRBJ2-2, with D tentatively TRBD1 (5 bases). CDR3 length: 15 amino acids. V lost 3 bases and J lost 4, with 13 bases in between. Germline V gene lookup returns CDR1 SGHRS and CDR2 YFSETQ. The CDR3 here is CASSSGLRVTGELFF. As DNA, the CDR3 is TGCGCCAGCAGCTCCGGGCTCAGGGTCACCGGGGAGCTGTTTTTT.

The chain employs TRBV28 and TRBJ1-5, with 7 bases lining up with TRBD1. This CDR3 is built from 16 residues. The V and J ends lost 3 bases and 1 base, in that order; junction bases with no gene match: 6. The germline V gene encodes CDR1 MDHEN and CDR2 SYDVKM. The CDR3 DNA is TGTGCCAGCAGTTTGACAGGGTCCGGAAGCAATCAGCCCCAGCATTTT. It codes for CASSLTGSGSNQPQHF.

This clone was detected a few times. The V and J genes are TRBV6-1 and TRBJ1-4; 10 bases line up with TRBD1. J was trimmed by 6 bases and V by 0 bases; bases with no gene match: 4. The germline gives CDR1 MNHNS, CDR2 SASEGT. There are 16 residues in the CDR3. In nucleotides, the CDR3 is TGTGCCAGCAGTGAAGCCCGCGGGACAGGGGATGAAAAACTGTTTTTT. Translated: CASSEARGTGDEKLFF.

The gene calls are TRBV2 and TRBJ2-7; 8 bases are a match to TRBD2. V dropped 3 bases and J dropped 3; count of bases not matched to a gene: 10. This CDR3 comprises 16 residues. The V gene's germline CDR1 is SNHLY and CDR2 FYNNEI. In DNA form, the CDR3 reads TGTGCCAGCAGTGATATGGGTAGCGGGAAGTTCTACGAGCAGTACTTC. This codes for CASSDMGSGKFYEQYF.

The V gene is TRBV7-2, the J gene TRBJ2-2, with D possibly being TRBD2 (6 bases). The CDR3 has 17 amino acids. Trimming removed 1 base at V and 0 bases at J, with 12 bases between. Per germline, CDR1 SGHTA and CDR2 FQGNSA. CDR3 amino acids: CASSLDSGLTNTGELFF. CDR3 DNA sequence: TGTGCCAGCAGCTTAGATTCAGGACTAACGAACACCGGGGAGCTGTTTTTT.

The chain couples TRBV19 to TRBJ2-2; TRBD2 matches at 12 bases. The junction had 3 bases not matched to a gene; V was cut back by 4 bases and J by 0 bases. The V gene's germline CDR1 is LNHDA and CDR2 SQIVND (reference sequence). The CDR3 has 17 amino acids. The CDR3 region is CASSRGLAGANTGELFF. CDR3 in DNA: TGTGCCAGTAGTAGGGGACTAGCGGGTGCGAACACCGGGGAGCTGTTTTTT.